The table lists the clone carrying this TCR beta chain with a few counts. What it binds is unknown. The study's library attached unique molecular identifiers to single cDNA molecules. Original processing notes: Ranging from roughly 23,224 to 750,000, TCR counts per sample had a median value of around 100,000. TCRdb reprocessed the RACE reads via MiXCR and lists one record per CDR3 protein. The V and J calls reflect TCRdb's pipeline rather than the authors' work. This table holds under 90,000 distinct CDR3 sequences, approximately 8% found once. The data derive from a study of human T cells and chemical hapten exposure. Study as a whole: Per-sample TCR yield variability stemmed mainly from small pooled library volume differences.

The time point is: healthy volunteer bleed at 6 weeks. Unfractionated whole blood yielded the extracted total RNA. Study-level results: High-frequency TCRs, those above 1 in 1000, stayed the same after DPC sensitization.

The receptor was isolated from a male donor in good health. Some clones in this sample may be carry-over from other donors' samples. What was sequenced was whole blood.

The CDR3 sequence: CASSLARGGAGANVLTF. In nucleotides, the CDR3 is TGTGCCAGCAGTTTAGCGCGGGGAGGGGCCGGGGCCAACGTCCTGACTTTC. The chain has TRBV12-3 or TRBV12-4 and TRBJ2-6; 7 bases agree with TRBD2. This CDR3 comprises 17 residues. V was clipped by 0 bases and J by 4 bases; unmatched bases: 6.